Presented here are 28 T cell receptor beta chains from one specimen sequenced in a study of CD8+ T cells in alopecia areata. Sequencing used cDNA as its template, made by extracting RNA and reverse transcribing it. TCRdb's table, derived via immunoSEQ multiplex PCR, lists solely in-frame clones and lacks some. The sample records around 150,000 clones, roughly 60% being singletons. The source material was CD4+ T cells sorted from blood. The receptor set was obtained from a human donor in good health.

The rearrangement joins TRBV29-1 to TRBJ2-3; no definite D call. CDR1 is SQVTM and CDR2 is ANQGSEA in the germline V gene. V lost 6 bases and J 0 bases, leaving 13 bases between the germline ends. This CDR3 region has 14 residues. The CDR3 region is CSVTRTGSTDTQYF. Here the CDR3 DNA reads TGCAGCGTGACGCGGACGGGTAGCACAGATACGCAGTATTTT.

The chain employs TRBV4-1 and TRBJ2-5, with TRBD2 identical over 12 bases. The DNA end is more similar to TRBJ2-7, so the J call may be wrong. The CDR3 sequence is 17 residues long. Per germline, CDR1 MGHRA and CDR2 YSYEKL. CDR3 region: CASSQSNMGLAGTEQYF. In nucleotides, the CDR3 is TGCGCCAGCAGCCAAAGCAATATGGGACTAGCGGGTACCGAGCAGTACTTC.

The rearrangement links TRBV2 to TRBJ2-1; 7 bases are shared with TRBD2. This CDR3 comprises 15 residues. J lost 6 bases, V lost 5 bases, and 10 bases had no gene match. The V gene's germline CDR1 is SNHLY and CDR2 FYNNEI. CDR3 amino acids: CASSPTAGVGNEQFF. In DNA form, the CDR3 reads TGTGCCAGCAGTCCTACCGCGGGAGTGGGCAATGAGCAGTTCTTC.

The chain couples TRBV5-6 to TRBJ2-3, with D unclear. CDR1 and CDR2 from the germline V gene are SGHDT and YYEEEE. V shed 4 bases and J shed 2 bases, with 2 bases lying between them. This CDR3 is 11 amino acids long. In DNA, the CDR3 is TGTGCCAGCAGCATCACAGATACGCAGTATTTT. It yields the protein CASSITDTQYF.

This clone was seen only a few times. The chain has TRBV29-1 and TRBJ2-4, with 7 bases that match TRBD1. The CDR3 consists of 14 residues. Per the germline V gene, CDR1 is SQVTM and CDR2 is ANQGSEA. Trimming took 7 bases from V and 2 from J; bases not matched to a gene: 8. In DNA, the CDR3 is TGCAGCGCCCGGACAGGTGGGACCAAAAACATTCAGTACTTC. Its translation is CSARTGGTKNIQYF.

This sequence joins TRBV10-3 and TRBJ1-1; D is uncertain. Germline V lookup: CDR1 ENHRY, CDR2 SYGVKD. Trimming cost V 11 bases and J 1 base, with 14 bases left between them. The CDR3 is 13 amino acids. As DNA, the CDR3 is TGTGCCGCTAATGAGCACTCGAACACTGAAGCTTTCTTT. As protein: CAANEHSNTEAFF.

This clone was seen more than once but under ten times. The V and J genes are TRBV5-1 and TRBJ2-2; D is possibly TRBD1 or TRBD2 (5 bases each). CDR1 is SGHRS and CDR2 is YFSETQ in the germline V gene. Trimming removed 3 bases at V and 9 bases at J, with 9 bases between. The CDR3 runs 12 residues. CDR3 loop: CASSWGKRELFF. DNA of the CDR3: TGCGCCAGCAGCTGGGGGAAAAGGGAGCTGTTTTTT.

V and J are TRBV5-6 and TRBJ2-5; possible D gene TRBD2, 6 bases. This CDR3 is built from 14 residues. Germline V gene sequence: CDR1 SGHDT, CDR2 YYEEEE. The V end was cut by 0 bases, the J end by 3 bases, with 9 bases between. The CDR3 DNA reads as TGTGCCAGCAGCTTGGTAGGAGGGAAAGAGACCCAGTACTTC. Its translation: CASSLVGGKETQYF.

The chain joins TRBV6-5 to TRBJ2-7, with 10 bases that match TRBD1. The germline V gene encodes CDR1 MNHEY and CDR2 SVGAGI. This CDR3 spans 14 amino acids. The J segment lost 2 bases and the V segment lost 4 bases, leaving 2 bases of the junction unmatched. CDR3 region: CASSWGQGTYEQYF. The CDR3 region has the DNA TGTGCCAGCAGTTGGGGACAGGGGACCTACGAGCAGTACTTC.

This chain links TRBV9 with TRBJ1-2, with D hard to call. This CDR3 is built from 13 residues. Germline V CDR1 and CDR2: SGDLS, YYNGEE. The V end lost 1 base, the J end lost 2 bases, and 6 bases lay between the germline ends. The CDR3 nucleotides read TGTGCCAGCAGCGTAAGAGGGAACTATGGCTACACCTTC. It is translated as CASSVRGNYGYTF.

This clone was observed a handful of times. The CDR3 protein is CSAGSGGEQFF. The CDR3 DNA reads as TGCAGTGCGGGGTCGGGTGGTGAGCAGTTCTTC. The chain links TRBV20-1 to TRBJ2-1; D gene uncertain. The CDR3 spans 11 residues. Trimming removed 6 bases at V and 9 bases at J, with 12 bases between. Germline-derived CDR1 and CDR2 are DFQATT and SNEGSKA (reference sequence).

The J gene is TRBJ1-1, the V gene TRBV30; the D is unclear. Germline values: CDR1 GTSNPN, CDR2 SVGIG (reference sequence). The CDR3 contains 11 residues. The germline V and J ends were trimmed by 4 bases and 10 bases, with 13 bases remaining between them. In DNA, the CDR3 is TGTGCCTGGAAGTCGACCAGCGGAGCTTTCTTT. It encodes CAWKSTSGAFF.

This clone was found once. This rearrangement joins TRBV30 to TRBJ1-5; maybe TRBD1 (6 bases). This CDR3 has 16 amino acids. CDR1 GTSNPN and CDR2 SVGIG come from the germline V gene (reference sequence). V lost 5 bases to trimming and J lost 7 bases, with 24 bases between them. CDR3 sequence: CAWSSPLQGWEQPQHF. DNA for the CDR3: TGTGCCTGGTCAAGCCCCTTACAGGGTTGGGAGCAGCCCCAGCATTTT.

The gene calls are TRBV7-2 and TRBJ2-7; TRBD2 aligns across 13 bases. Germline CDR1 is SGHTA and CDR2 is FQGNSA. The CDR3 sequence is 18 residues long. V shed 2 bases and J 8 bases; nucleotides not matched to a gene: 15. The CDR3 region has the DNA TGTGCCAGCAGCTTAATCCGCAGGACTGGACTAGCGGGAGACAAGCAGTACTTC. Translated: CASSLIRRTGLAGDKQYF.

The V gene is TRBV5-4, the J gene TRBJ2-1; tentative D call: TRBD1 (6 bases). Trimming took 5 bases from V and 12 from J, leaving 15 bases between them. The germline CDR1 and CDR2 sequences are SGHNT and YYREEE (reference sequence). CDR3 length equals 12 residues. Written as DNA, the CDR3 is TGTGCCAGCAGTTCTTCAGGGGTTGGGCAGTTCTTC. Amino acid sequence: CASSSSGVGQFF.

This clone was found a few times. V is TRBV9 and J is TRBJ2-5, with 9 bases that match TRBD2. This CDR3 has 15 amino acids. The V segment lost 4 bases and the J segment 5 bases; nucleotides outside the gene matches: 9. The V gene's germline CDR1 is SGDLS and CDR2 YYNGEE. This chain's CDR3 is CASSSGAGGPETQYF. CDR3 nucleotide sequence: TGTGCCAGCAGCTCAGGGGCGGGAGGGCCGGAGACCCAGTACTTC.

Only a few counts were recorded for this clone. The CDR3 bases are TGCAGTGCTAGTCCGGCTTTGGGGGCTTTCTTT. Translated, it gives CSASPALGAFF. J is TRBJ1-1 and V is TRBV20-1; no firm D call. The V gene lost 3 bases and the J gene lost 11 bases, with 13 bases spanning the gap. Germline-derived CDR1 and CDR2 are DFQATT and SNEGSKA (reference sequence). CDR3 length: 11 amino acids.

The J gene is TRBJ2-3, the V gene TRBV30, with 9 bases fitting TRBD2. The CDR3 consists of 15 residues. Trimming cost V 6 bases and J 0 bases; bases outside gene matches: 7. Germline CDR1 is GTSNPN and CDR2 is SVGIG (reference sequence). Written as DNA, the CDR3 is TGTGCCTGTGGTAGCGGGAGAATAAGCACAGATACGCAGTATTTT. Amino acid sequence: CACGSGRISTDTQYF.

V gene TRBV7-9 combines with J gene TRBJ2-1; 11 bases align to TRBD2. The CDR3 covers 18 residues. Germline CDR1 SEHNR, CDR2 FQNEAQ (reference sequence). The V gene end was trimmed by 4 bases and the J gene end by 6 bases; junction bases not matched to a gene: 14. The CDR3 protein is CASSSGTVLAGVFNEQFF. DNA for the CDR3: TGTGCCAGCAGCTCCGGGACAGTACTAGCGGGAGTCTTCAATGAGCAGTTCTTC.

The chain combines TRBV4-1 with TRBJ2-5, with TRBD1 identical over 11 bases. Germline V CDR1 and CDR2: MGHRA, YSYEKL. The CDR3 sequence is 15 residues long. Unmatched junction bases numbered 1, after V lost 0 bases and J lost 4 bases. The CDR3: CASSQEGTGGETQYF. The CDR3 DNA reads TGCGCCAGCAGCCAAGAGGGGACAGGGGGAGAGACCCAGTACTTC.

This sequence joins TRBV2 and TRBJ1-5; D is possibly TRBD1 (5 bases). Germline CDR1 SNHLY, CDR2 FYNNEI. With 6 bases removed from V and 10 bases from J, the gap between germline ends came to 10 bases. The CDR3 length is 11 residues. DNA of the CDR3: TGTGCCAGCAGGGGGCAGGGACCCCAGCATTTT. It yields the protein CASRGQGPQHF.

This clone was seen only a few times. The V and J genes are TRBV27 and TRBJ2-7, with a tentative D call TRBD2 (6 bases). The V and J ends lost 3 bases and 6 bases respectively, with 9 bases between them. CDR1 is MNHEY, CDR2 SMNVEV, per germline (reference sequence). The CDR3 has 12 residues. CDR3 DNA sequence: TGTGCCAGCAGTTTTGGGGGAGGCGAGCAGTACTTC. Its translation is CASSFGGGEQYF.

This clone was seen a handful of times. CDR3 loop: CASSLGLEEAFF. As DNA, the CDR3 is TGTGCCAGCAGCTTAGGTCTAGAAGAAGCTTTCTTT. The V and J genes are TRBV5-6 and TRBJ1-1; D unresolved. The CDR3 consists of 12 residues. Trimming shortened V by 2 bases and J by 8 bases, and 10 bases separated the two germline ends. The germline V gene has CDR1 SGHDT and CDR2 YYEEEE. Variable domain in full (rest from reference TRBV5-6 and TRBJ1-1): DAGVTQSPTHLIKTRGQQVTLRCSPKSGHDTVSWYQQALGQGPQFIFQYYEEEERQRGNFPDRFSGHQFPNYSSELNVNALLLGDSALYLCASSLGLEEAFFGQGTRLTVV.

This clone occurred a few times. Written as DNA, the CDR3 is TGTGCCAGCACCCGGCGGGCTACGGGAGTTGCGGAGACCCAGTACTTC. Protein sequence: CASTRRATGVAETQYF. This chain joins TRBV28 and TRBJ2-5, with D maybe TRBD2 (6 bases). V was clipped by 7 bases and J by 5 bases, with 23 bases between them. Per the germline V gene, CDR1 is MDHEN and CDR2 is SYDVKM. This CDR3 has 16 amino acids.

The V and J genes are TRBV7-8 and TRBJ2-4, with TRBD1 matching 7 bases. The germline V gene encodes CDR1 SGHVS and CDR2 FQNEAQ. The CDR3 runs to 14 residues. V dropped 5 bases and J dropped 5; count of bases not matched to a gene: 6. CDR3 amino acids: CASSPRGSQNIQYF. The CDR3 coding sequence is TGTGCCAGCAGCCCCAGGGGGTCTCAAAACATTCAGTACTTC.

This clone occurred a few times. The chain couples TRBV14 to TRBJ2-1, with a tentative D call TRBD2 (6 bases). Germline CDR1 reads SGHDN; CDR2 reads FVKESK. Trimming took off 0 bases at V and 5 bases at J, with 14 bases between the two ends. The CDR3 is 16 amino acids. CDR3 DNA: TGTGCCAGCAGCCAAGATTCGGGCGGGAACCACAATGAGCAGTTCTTC. Protein sequence: CASSQDSGGNHNEQFF.

The CDR3 nucleotides read TGTGCCAGCAGCGTAGGTGTAGCCAAAAACATTCAGTACTTC. This encodes CASSVGVAKNIQYF. This chain joins TRBV9 and TRBJ2-4; no reliable D call. Deletions cut 0 bases from V and 0 bases from J, with 4 bases between. The germline V gene has CDR1 SGDLS and CDR2 YYNGEE. The CDR3 loop spans 14 amino acids.

The table lists this clone with a few counts. The chain links TRBV4-1 to TRBJ2-2; 10 bases match TRBD1. The CDR3 has 16 residues. Unmatched junction bases numbered 3, after V lost 0 bases and J lost 5 bases. The germline gives CDR1 MGHRA, CDR2 YSYEKL. Written as DNA, the CDR3 is TGCGCCAGCAGCCAAGAGTTGGACAGGGGGACCGGGGAGCTGTTTTTT. It yields the protein CASSQELDRGTGELFF.